This TCR beta chain originates from a study of T cell responses to AZD1222 COVID-19 vaccine. V was cut by 5 bases and J by 6 bases, with 8 bases left in between. The CDR3 runs to 12 residues. CDR1 and CDR2 from the germline V gene are SEHNR and FQNEAQ (reference sequence). The repertoire was sequenced with immunoSEQ multiplex PCR; TCRdb's copy has only in-frame clones and lacks some. The sample yields roughly 97,000 clones, around 86% seen once. Points from the study as a whole: It was only after the peak T cell response that any repertoires were sampled. Donors skewed white British and female; clonal diversity was possibly underestimated. Baseline seropositivity characterized only a handful of AZD1222 recipients.

This clone has just one count. What it binds is not known. This receptor was taken from an adult who received the MenACWY meningococcal vaccine as a control. The chain has TRBV7-9 and TRBJ1-5; D remains ambiguous. The material was peripheral blood, obtained 28 days after the second dose of the MenACWY control vaccine. The CDR3 region has the DNA TGTGCCAGCAGCCCCCCGATTCAGCCCCAGCATTTT. Amino acid sequence: CASSPPIQPQHF.